The text below deals with one T cell receptor beta chain. Its antigen is currently not known. No clone much larger than this one lies a single base away; base qualities are absent. V is pruned by 5 bases and J by 4 bases, leaving 9 bases of the junction without a gene match. The CDR3, from cysteine to phenylalanine, totals 15 residues. The sequence is cut down to CDR3 DNA, 45 bases in frame from base 1. Based on the germline V gene (reference sequence), the CDR1 and CDR2 sequences are LNHDA and SQIVND. This sample was taken from a study of T cell changes during pregnancy in multiple sclerosis (dated by TCRdb to between 2018 and 2021). In terms of the full investigation: The study looked at changes in the T cell repertoire across pregnancy in women with multiple sclerosis.

Libraries came from the immunoSEQ multiplex PCR assay. Sourced from immuneACCESS, this table was stored by TCRdb with only in-frame sequences that have V and J called. A share of the clones is absent; for the studies checked, an unresolved V gene accounts for under half, and the remainder has no known explanation. The sample table contains about 70,000 clones; only one count was recorded for 94% of them. 0.45% to 0.7% of the sample is held by the ten biggest clonotypes. In this chain, TRBV19 is recombined with TRBJ2-3; TRBD1 matches 7 bases in the middle. The receptor was isolated from a female donor with multiple sclerosis, enrolled in a pregnancy study. The sequenced sample was peripheral blood, obtained in the third trimester of pregnancy. The DNA sequence is as follows: TGTGCCAGTAGTGAAACAGGGGCCCGAGCAGATACGCAGTATTTT. This encodes CASSETGARADTQYF.